These T cell receptor beta chains were read from a single sample in a study of T cells in Graves' hyperthyroidism and ophthalmopathy. One entry per CDR3 protein, called by TCRdb with MiXCR from the multiplex PCR reads. The sample yields roughly 160,000 distinct CDR3 sequences, less than 10% seen once. Sequenced input: blood. These receptors all stem from a woman under 30 with Graves' hyperthyroidism that later progressed to Graves' ophthalmopathy. Both conserved end residues are part of each CDR3. A D gene is named only where the DNA matches it firmly. Not every row has a clone size; where given, it reads once, few, many or a size class.

TRBJ2-3,TRBD2,many,TRBV3-1,TGTGCCAGCAGCCATCTAGCGGGGGGGCGCACAGATACGCAGTATTTT,CASSHLAGGRTDTQYF
TRBJ1-5,NA,NA,TRBV19,TGTGCCAGTAGGGGTCAGACGGTTAATCAGCCCCAGCATTTT,CASRGQTVNQPQHF
TRBJ1-5,NA,many,TRBV20-1,TGCAGTGCCCCCAAAAGTGAGGGCCTTAGCAATCAGCCCCAGCATTTT,CSAPKSEGLSNQPQHF
TRBJ1-3,NA,NA,TRBV9,TGTGCCAGCAGCGTAGGAATAGGGAACTCTGGAAACACCATATATTTT,CASSVGIGNSGNTIYF
TRBJ1-5,NA,few,TRBV18,TGTGCCAGCTCAGAAGGGGTCAATCAGCCCCAGCATTTT,CASSEGVNQPQHF
TRBJ1-5,NA,many,TRBV6-1,TGTGCCAGCAGTTACGCGCGGAGTAATCAGCCCCAGCATTTT,CASSYARSNQPQHF
TRBJ1-6,NA,many,TRBV6-5,TGTGCCAGCAGTTACCGCCCGGGGGGATTGAGCTCCTATAATTCACCCCTCCACTTT,CASSYRPGGLSSYNSPLHF
TRBJ1-4,NA,NA,TRBV5-1,TGCGCCAGCAGCTTGGAAGGGGGTCGGGAAAAACTGTTTTTT,CASSLEGGREKLFF
TRBJ2-5,TRBD1,NA,TRBV4-1,TGCGCCAGCAGCCAAGAGGGACAGCTAGACCAAGAGACCCAGTACTTC,CASSQEGQLDQETQYF
TRBJ2-5,TRBD1,many,TRBV7-9,TGTGCCAGCAGCTTAGTGGGACAGGGGAAAGAGACCCAGTACTTC,CASSLVGQGKETQYF
TRBJ1-1,NA,many,TRBV6-1,TGTGCCAGCAGCCCCACGTTCGGCGGGGTGAACACTGAAGCTTTCTTT,CASSPTFGGVNTEAFF
TRBJ1-5,NA,many,TRBV2,TGTGCCAGCAGGGGGCGGGGGCATTATCAGCCCCAGCATTTT,CASRGRGHYQPQHF
TRBJ2-7,TRBD2,many,TRBV11-3,TGTGCCAGCAGCTACCTAGCGGGAGCGGCCTACGAGCAGTACTTC,CASSYLAGAAYEQYF
TRBJ1-2,TRBD1,many,TRBV12-3/TRBV12-4,TGTGCCAGCAGACCGGACAGGGATAACTATGGCTACACCTTC,CASRPDRDNYGYTF
TRBJ2-5,NA,many,TRBV3-1,TGTGCCAGCAGCCAAGTTTCATCGGGGTCCCAGTACTTC,CASSQVSSGSQYF